Listed here are 28 T cell receptor beta chains from one sample, sequenced in a study of OX40 agonist ivuxolimab in advanced cancers. The assay was immunoSEQ multiplex PCR, and TCRdb's table has in-frame clones only and misses some. This sample has roughly 60,000 clones, with roughly nine tenths found just once. The sample in question was CD4+ or CD8+ T cells sorted from blood, obtained in a trial of the OX40 agonist ivuxolimab. These receptors came from an adult with an advanced solid tumor such as melanoma, head and neck, liver or kidney cancer.

This clone has more than one count but fewer than ten. The chain employs TRBV6-1 and TRBJ2-3; 8 bases fit TRBD2. This CDR3 comprises 14 residues. Germline-derived CDR1 and CDR2 are MNHNS and SASEGT. The trim removed 8 bases at V and 8 bases at J, leaving 12 bases unmatched. The CDR3 sequence: CASGGSGASTTQYF. CDR3 DNA: TGTGCCAGCGGCGGTAGCGGGGCGTCAACTACGCAGTATTTT.

This clone was observed a handful of times. The V call is TRBV7-2, the J call TRBJ2-1; 9 nucleotides align to TRBD1. The trim removed 3 bases at V and 12 bases at J, leaving 3 bases unmatched. CDR3 length equals 12 residues. Germline lookup yields CDR1 SGHTA and CDR2 FQGNSA. The CDR3 DNA sequence: TGTGCCAGCAGCTTCCCGGGACAGGGGCAGTTCTTC. Protein product: CASSFPGQGQFF.

V and J are TRBV5-1 and TRBJ2-7, with no clear D. Germline CDR1 SGHRS, CDR2 YFSETQ. Deletions cut 5 bases from V and 2 bases from J, with 11 bases between. The CDR3 has 13 residues. The CDR3 loop reads CASSRTETYEQYF. Here the CDR3 DNA reads TGCGCCAGCAGTCGGACGGAAACCTACGAGCAGTACTTC.

V and J are TRBV5-1 and TRBJ1-2; 9 bases match TRBD1. Per germline, CDR1 SGHRS and CDR2 YFSETQ. Trimming removed 4 bases from V and 8 bases from J; junction bases left unmatched: 12. This CDR3 contains 15 residues. The CDR3 DNA sequence: TGCGCCAGCAGCGCCGAGGGACAGGGAAGTCGAGGCTACACCTTC. It encodes CASSAEGQGSRGYTF.

This clone was seen a few times. The chain recombines TRBV7-3 with TRBJ2-2; D is possibly TRBD2 (5 bases). CDR1 is SGHTA and CDR2 is FQGTGA in the germline V gene. V was shortened by 2 bases and J by 6 bases, with 7 bases between the two germline ends. This CDR3 region has 13 residues. Written as DNA, the CDR3 is TGTGCCAGCAGCTTAGCCGGGGCCGGGGAGCTGTTTTTT. Amino acids: CASSLAGAGELFF.

J is TRBJ1-3 and V is TRBV19, with a tentative D call TRBD1 (5 bases). This CDR3 region has 15 residues. Germline V gene sequence: CDR1 LNHDA, CDR2 SQIVND (reference sequence). V was trimmed by 7 bases and J by 0 bases, leaving 13 bases between them. The DNA of the CDR3 is TGTGCCAGTAACCCGACAGCGGGCTCTGGAAACACCATATATTTT. This sequence encodes CASNPTAGSGNTIYF.

The J gene is TRBJ2-7, the V gene TRBV4-3; D gene uncertain. There are 16 residues in the CDR3. V lost 0 bases and J 2 bases, leaving 14 bases between the germline ends. The V gene's germline CDR1 is LGHNA and CDR2 YSLEER. The CDR3 DNA sequence: TGCGCCAGCAGCCAAGATTCCGTGGACGGTACCTACGAGCAGTACTTC. Translation gives CASSQDSVDGTYEQYF.

The chain carries TRBV30 and TRBJ2-1, with 8 nucleotides matching TRBD2. Germline assignment: CDR1 GTSNPN and CDR2 SVGIG (reference sequence). V trimming: 3 bases; J trimming: 1 base; junction bases outside the gene matches: 2. The CDR3 is 14 residues long. CDR3 amino acids: CAWRTSESYNEQFF. The CDR3 DNA follows: TGTGCCTGGAGGACTAGCGAGTCCTACAATGAGCAGTTCTTC.

The chain joins TRBV27 to TRBJ2-4; TRBD1 matches 7 bases. This CDR3 is built from 19 residues. Germline assignment: CDR1 MNHEY and CDR2 SMNVEV (reference sequence). The V segment lost 5 bases and the J segment 2 bases; nucleotides outside the gene matches: 18. CDR3 loop: CASSTDRDARDRTKNIQYF. The CDR3 DNA sequence: TGTGCCAGCAGTACTGACAGGGACGCGCGAGACCGAACCAAAAACATTCAGTACTTC.

The chain has TRBV19 and TRBJ1-6; D is unclear. The CDR3 loop spans 14 amino acids. V was cut by 6 bases and J by 3 bases, with 9 bases left in between. Germline values: CDR1 LNHDA, CDR2 SQIVND (reference sequence). CDR3: CASSTTGYNSPLHF. CDR3 nucleotide sequence: TGTGCCAGTAGCACAACGGGCTATAATTCACCCCTCCACTTT. Drawing the rest from reference TRBV19 and TRBJ1-6, the complete variable domain is DGGITQSPKYLFRKEGQNVTLSCEQNLNHDAMYWYRQDPGQGLRLIYYSQIVNDFQKGDIAEGYSVSREKKESFPLTVTSAQKNPTAFYLCASSTTGYNSPLHFGNGTRLTVT.

The chain carries TRBV10-2 and TRBJ2-3, with TRBD1 identical over 8 bases. Germline CDR1 is WSHSY and CDR2 is SAAADI. There are 14 residues in the CDR3. Germline trimming cut 3 bases from V and 4 bases from J; bases unmatched to any gene: 3. The CDR3 region has the DNA TGCGCCAGCAGTGAATACAGGGGGTCAGATACGCAGTATTTT. This translates into CASSEYRGSDTQYF.

The J gene is TRBJ2-3, the V gene TRBV9; 7 bases fit TRBD1. Germline V CDR1 and CDR2: SGDLS, YYNGEE. The CDR3 runs 16 residues. V gave up 4 bases and J gave up 1 base; unmatched junction bases: 9. CDR3 nucleotide sequence: TGTGCCAGCAGCTTACGGCCGGGACAGCGCACAGATACGCAGTATTTT. Amino acid sequence: CASSLRPGQRTDTQYF.

This clone was seen only once. J is TRBJ2-1 and V is TRBV5-1; the match to TRBD2 covers 14 bases. This CDR3 contains 18 residues. From germline, CDR1 is SGHRS and CDR2 YFSETQ. Trimming took 0 bases from V and 5 from J; bases not matched to a gene: 7. The DNA of the CDR3 is TGCGCCAGCAGCTTGGTGGTGAGACTAGCGGGAGGGGACAATGAGCAGTTCTTC. This codes for CASSLVVRLAGGDNEQFF.

This chain joins TRBV11-3 and TRBJ2-5, with D possibly being TRBD2 (5 bases). Trimming left V 10 bases short and J 5 bases short, with 17 bases between. The CDR3 spans 13 residues. CDR1 and CDR2 from the germline V gene are SGHNT and YENEEA. The CDR3 reads CATSRGAWETQYF. In DNA, the CDR3 is TGTGCCACTAGCCGGGGAGCATGGGAGACCCAGTACTTC.

The CDR3: CASSESGTSGGYNEQFF. DNA of the CDR3: TGCGCCAGCAGTGAGTCGGGGACTAGCGGGGGATACAATGAGCAGTTCTTC. This chain links TRBV10-1 with TRBJ2-1, with TRBD2 matching 14 bases. The CDR3 is 17 residues long. J gave up 4 bases and V 0 bases, and 2 bases lay outside the gene matches. Germline V gene data show CDR1 as WNHNN and CDR2 as SYGVQD (reference sequence).

This rearrangement joins TRBV30 to TRBJ1-2; D is ambiguous. This CDR3 is 16 amino acids long. Trimming left V 0 bases short and J 1 base short, with 15 bases between. The germline V gene encodes CDR1 GTSNPN and CDR2 SVGIG (reference sequence). The CDR3 coding sequence is TGTGCCTGGAGTGTACGGGCAGGACCGAGTAACTATGGCTACACCTTC. Encoded protein: CAWSVRAGPSNYGYTF.

This clone was observed a few times. This chain joins TRBV5-4 and TRBJ2-4; 9 nucleotides agree with TRBD1. This CDR3 is built from 14 residues. CDR1 SGHNT and CDR2 YYREEE come from the germline V gene (reference sequence). The V and J ends lost 3 bases and 6 bases, in that order; junction bases with no gene match: 4. CDR3 sequence: CASSSGTGSNIQYF. The CDR3, as DNA: TGTGCCAGCAGCTCCGGGACAGGGTCAAACATTCAGTACTTC.

The rearrangement links TRBV4-2 to TRBJ2-3, with 12 bases aligning to TRBD2. CDR1 is LGHNA, CDR2 YNFKEQ, per germline. The V gene end was trimmed by 0 bases and the J gene end by 4 bases; junction bases not matched to a gene: 2. The CDR3 is made up of 16 amino acids. CDR3 amino acids: CASSQDRLAGADTQYF. DNA of the CDR3: TGTGCCAGCAGCCAAGACCGACTAGCGGGGGCAGATACGCAGTATTTT.

This CDR3 reads CASSGGGRGTDTQYF. In DNA, the CDR3 is TGTGCCAGCAGTGGGGGAGGGAGGGGCACAGATACGCAGTATTTT. The V gene is TRBV2, the J gene TRBJ2-3; 7 bases are shared with TRBD2. Trimming removed 4 bases from V and 1 base from J; junction bases left unmatched: 5. The CDR3 has 15 amino acids. Germline V CDR1 and CDR2: SNHLY, FYNNEI. Full variable domain (outside the CDR3, taken from reference TRBV2 and TRBJ2-3): EPEVTQTPSHQVTQMGQEVILRCVPISNHLYFYWYRQILGQKVEFLVSFYNNEISEKSEIFDDQFSVERPDGSNFTLKIRSTKLEDSAMYFCASSGGGRGTDTQYFGPGTRLTVL.

V is TRBV7-2 and J is TRBJ2-5; 10 bases match TRBD2. J gave up 5 bases and V 1 base, and 7 bases lay outside the gene matches. Germline-derived CDR1 and CDR2 are SGHTA and FQGNSA. The CDR3 is made up of 16 amino acids. The chain's CDR3 is CASSLVGLAGVETQYF. In nucleotides, the CDR3 is TGTGCCAGCAGCTTAGTCGGGCTAGCGGGGGTGGAGACCCAGTACTTC.

The chain employs TRBV11-2 and TRBJ1-1; D uncertain. The CDR3 extends over 13 amino acids. V was shortened by 4 bases and J by 1 base, with 7 bases between the two germline ends. The germline V gene has CDR1 SGHAT and CDR2 FQNNGV. The CDR3 region has the DNA TGTGCCAGCAGCTACCTATGGAACACTGAAGCTTTCTTT. Amino acid sequence: CASSYLWNTEAFF.

The CDR3 nucleotides are TGTGCCAGCAGTTTCAGGGGGTCTAATGAAAAACTGTTTTTT. Its protein is CASSFRGSNEKLFF. The chain recombines TRBV27 with TRBJ1-4; 7 bases agree with TRBD1. The CDR3 contains 14 residues. Looked up from germline, CDR1 is MNHEY and CDR2 is SMNVEV (reference sequence). Trimming took 3 bases from V and 3 from J; bases not matched to a gene: 1.

This clone has just one count. J is TRBJ1-2 and V is TRBV5-6, with TRBD1 matching 7 bases. CDR3 size: 16 residues. From germline, CDR1 is SGHDT and CDR2 YYEEEE. Losses at the gene ends were 4 bases for V and 3 bases for J; bases not matched to a gene: 12. The CDR3 nucleotides read TGTGCCAGCAGCCCGGAACAGGGGAGGAGACACTATGGCTACACCTTC. Translated: CASSPEQGRRHYGYTF. Full variable domain (missing parts from reference TRBV5-6 and TRBJ1-2): DAGVTQSPTHLIKTRGQQVTLRCSPKSGHDTVSWYQQALGQGPQFIFQYYEEEERQRGNFPDRFSGHQFPNYSSELNVNALLLGDSALYLCASSPEQGRRHYGYTFGSGTRLTVV.

The rearrangement links TRBV7-8 to TRBJ2-1; 7 bases map to TRBD1. The CDR3 loop spans 14 amino acids. The V segment lost 4 bases and the J segment 6 bases; nucleotides outside the gene matches: 6. Germline CDR1 and CDR2: SGHVS and FQNEAQ. The CDR3, as DNA: TGTGCCAGCAGCTCGGGACAGCTAACCAATGAGCAGTTCTTC. Translated: CASSSGQLTNEQFF.

The gene calls are TRBV19 and TRBJ1-5, with D possibly matching TRBD1 (5 bases). The length of the CDR3 is 15 residues. The V gene's germline CDR1 is LNHDA and CDR2 SQIVND (reference sequence). Trimming removed 2 bases at V and 5 bases at J, with 13 bases between. CDR3 region: CASSIYRGVDQPQHF. The CDR3 DNA sequence: TGTGCCAGTAGTATATACAGAGGGGTCGATCAGCCCCAGCATTTT.

The J gene is TRBJ1-1, the V gene TRBV9; D is undetermined. Germline CDR1 SGDLS, CDR2 YYNGEE. The CDR3 has 14 residues. Trimming removed 0 bases from V and 6 bases from J, with 12 bases in between. The CDR3 DNA sequence: TGTGCCAGCAGCGTAGATACGGGTGGGTCTGAAGCTTTCTTT. Residues: CASSVDTGGSEAFF.

The rearrangement joins TRBV6-5 to TRBJ1-5; D may be TRBD1 (5 bases). There are 14 residues in the CDR3. Trimming stripped 6 bases from V and 3 bases from J, with 12 bases between. Per the germline V gene, CDR1 is MNHEY and CDR2 is SVGAGI. CDR3: CASSETGTNQPQHF. As DNA, the CDR3 is TGTGCCAGCAGCGAGACCGGGACCAATCAGCCCCAGCATTTT.

CDR3 nucleotides: TGTGCCAGCAGCTTGCCAGTTGGAACTAGCCGAGGAGAGACCCAGTACTTC. Translating it yields CASSLPVGTSRGETQYF. The chain links TRBV5-4 to TRBJ2-5, with D maybe TRBD2 (6 bases). The length of the CDR3 is 17 residues. Germline CDR1 and CDR2: SGHNT and YYREEE (reference sequence). V was pared by 1 base and J by 4 bases, with 20 bases between.